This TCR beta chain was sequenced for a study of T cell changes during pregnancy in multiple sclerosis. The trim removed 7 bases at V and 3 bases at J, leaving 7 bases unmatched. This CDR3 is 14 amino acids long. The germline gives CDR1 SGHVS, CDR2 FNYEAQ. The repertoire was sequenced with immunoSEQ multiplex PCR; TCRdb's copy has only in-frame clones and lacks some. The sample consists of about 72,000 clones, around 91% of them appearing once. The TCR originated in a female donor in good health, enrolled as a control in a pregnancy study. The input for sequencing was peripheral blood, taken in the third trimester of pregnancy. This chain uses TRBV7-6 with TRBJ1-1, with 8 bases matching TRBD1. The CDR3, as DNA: TGTGCCAGCAACCCGCAGGGGGCGCACACTGAAGCTTTCTTT. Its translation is CASNPQGAHTEAFF.